The rows below give T cell receptor beta chains drawn from one sample of a study of T cell responses to AZD1222 COVID-19 vaccine. The repertoire was sequenced with immunoSEQ multiplex PCR; TCRdb's copy has only in-frame clones and lacks some. The sample yields approximately 200,000 clones, 85% to 90% seen once. The starting material was peripheral blood, obtained on day 0 of AZD1222 vaccination. The origin of the receptors is an adult in good health. Both conserved end residues are part of each CDR3. Fields, in order: J gene, D gene, clone size, V gene, CDR3 DNA, CDR3 protein. The D gene is left open where the match is weak. Expanded clones get a size class; other rows say once, few or many, or leave the size out.

TRBJ1-1,.,.,TRBV28,TGTGCCAGCAGGGGAGGAGTCGATACTGAAGCTTTCTTT,CASRGGVDTEAFF
TRBJ2-3,.,.,TRBV5-1,TGCGCCAGCAGCTACCCTAGCACAGATACGCAGTATTTT,CASSYPSTDTQYF
TRBJ1-5,.,.,TRBV5-1,TGCGCCAGCGACGCCGATGTCGGTCCTCTATGTGGAGATTTACATCAGCCCCAGCATTTT,CASDADVGPLCGDLHQPQHF
TRBJ1-5,.,.,TRBV6-1,TGTGCCAGCAGTGAAGCCGGCCGTAGCAATCAGCCCCAGCATTTT,CASSEAGRSNQPQHF
TRBJ2-1,.,.,TRBV6-1,TGTGCCAGCAGTGATATGAAGGGCTCCTACAATGAGCAGTTCTTC,CASSDMKGSYNEQFF
TRBJ1-6,TRBD1,.,TRBV6-6,TGTGCCAGCAGTCTGACAGGGGGGAGTTCACCCCTCCACTTT,CASSLTGGSSPLHF
TRBJ1-5,TRBD1,.,TRBV2,TGTGCCAGCAGAGCCAGGGGGCAGGGCAATCAGCCCCAGCATTTT,CASRARGQGNQPQHF
TRBJ2-3,.,.,TRBV6-1,TGTGCCAGCAGTGAACCGGGGGCGGGAAGCACAGATACGCAGTATTTT,CASSEPGAGSTDTQYF
TRBJ2-7,.,.,TRBV5-1,TGCGCCAGCAGCTTGGGGGTGGACGGCTACGAGCAGTACTTC,CASSLGVDGYEQYF
TRBJ1-2,.,once,TRBV6-1,TGTGCCAGCAGTGAAATTTGGGCGGCCAGGGTGGTGGTAGACTATGGCTACACCTTC,CASSEIWAARVVVDYGYTF
TRBJ2-1,TRBD2,.,TRBV7-8,TGTGCCAGCAGCTTAAGACTAGCGGGGAAGTACAATGAGCAGTTCTTC,CASSLRLAGKYNEQFF
TRBJ2-3,.,.,TRBV12-5,TGTGCTAGTGGTTTGGGGGCCGGCACAGATACGCAGTATTTT,CASGLGAGTDTQYF
TRBJ2-7,.,.,TRBV11-2,TGTGCCAGCAGCTTAGTTTCAGGGTGGGGCGAGCAGTACTTC,CASSLVSGWGEQYF
TRBJ2-2,.,few,TRBV5-6,TGTGCCAGCAGCTTGGTGCACAACACCGGGGAGCTGTTTTTT,CASSLVHNTGELFF
TRBJ2-3,.,.,TRBV23-1,TGCGCCAGCAGTCAATCCGGCAGAGAGGGGAGCACAGATACGCAGTATTTT,CASSQSGREGSTDTQYF
TRBJ2-7,.,.,TRBV5-4,TGTGCCAGCAGCTGGGGGGGCGGCACCAGCTCCTACGAGCAGTACTTC,CASSWGGGTSSYEQYF
TRBJ1-2,.,once,TRBV18,TGTGCCAGCTCACCGCGGGTTCGGGAGACTGGCTACACCTTC,CASSPRVRETGYTF
TRBJ2-7,.,.,TRBV7-2,TGTGCCAGCAGCACCGACAGCTACGAGCAGTACTTC,CASSTDSYEQYF
TRBJ1-2,.,.,TRBV4-3,TGCGCCAGCAGCCATGCCGGGACAGGCTACACCTTC,CASSHAGTGYTF
TRBJ1-3,.,.,TRBV9,TGTGCCAGCAGCCTTACGTGGGCTGGGAACACCATATATTTT,CASSLTWAGNTIYF
TRBJ2-6,TRBD1,.,TRBV30,TGTGCCTGGAGTGTACCAGGGGGCACTGGGGCCAACGTCCTGACTTTC,CAWSVPGGTGANVLTF
TRBJ2-5,TRBD1,.,TRBV5-1,TGCGCCAGCAGCGAGGGGGACAGGGAGGAGACCCAGTACTTC,CASSEGDREETQYF
TRBJ2-3,.,once,TRBV11-3,TGTGCCAGCAGCGCGTCAGGTGTGAATACGCAGTATTTT,CASSASGVNTQYF
TRBJ1-1,.,.,TRBV5-4,TGTGCCAGCAGCCCCCCCATGAACACTGAAGCTTTCTTT,CASSPPMNTEAFF
TRBJ2-1,.,.,TRBV11-3,TGTGCCAGCAGCTTACCAGGCTCTGAGCAGTTCTTC,CASSLPGSEQFF
TRBJ2-7,TRBD1,few,TRBV15,TGTGCCACCAGCAGAGGGGGGACAGGATACGAGCAGTACTTC,CATSRGGTGYEQYF
TRBJ2-1,.,.,TRBV18,TGTGCCAGCTCACCTCAGGGCTCGGAGGGAGTCAATGAGCAGTTCTTC,CASSPQGSEGVNEQFF
TRBJ1-2,TRBD1,.,TRBV19,TGTGCCAGTAGAGTCGGACAGGGCGCGGGCTACACCTTC,CASRVGQGAGYTF
TRBJ2-5,.,few,TRBV14,TGTGCCAGCAGCCAAGGGGCCTCGGAACGGGTGGAGACCCAGTACTTC,CASSQGASERVETQYF
TRBJ1-2,.,.,TRBV6-5,TGTGCCAGCAGTTATAGGGGGGCGAGGCTATACTATGGCTACACCTTC,CASSYRGARLYYGYTF
TRBJ1-1,TRBD1,.,TRBV18,TGTGCCAGCTCACAGGACAGGGACACCCATGAAGCTTTCTTT,CASSQDRDTHEAFF
TRBJ2-1,.,.,TRBV4-1,TGCGCCAGCAGCCAGAGCTCCAGGGCCGAGGCTGAGCAGTTCTTC,CASSQSSRAEAEQFF
TRBJ1-2,.,.,TRBV12-3/TRBV12-4,TGTGCCAGCAGTTCGGGACCCTATGGCTACACCTTC,CASSSGPYGYTF
TRBJ2-7,.,.,TRBV3-1/TRBV3-2,TGTGCCAGCAGCCAGAGCGACGAGCAGTACTTC,CASSQSDEQYF
TRBJ2-7,.,once,TRBV5-1,TGCGCCAGCAGCTTGACGGGGGGCGACGAGCAGTACTTC,CASSLTGGDEQYF
TRBJ2-5,TRBD2,.,TRBV7-2,TGTGCCAGCAGCACGGGGGGGTACCAAGAGACCCAGTACTTC,CASSTGGYQETQYF
TRBJ1-3,.,.,TRBV7-9,TGTGCCAGCAGCTTTGAAGCAACTGGAAACACCATATATTTT,CASSFEATGNTIYF